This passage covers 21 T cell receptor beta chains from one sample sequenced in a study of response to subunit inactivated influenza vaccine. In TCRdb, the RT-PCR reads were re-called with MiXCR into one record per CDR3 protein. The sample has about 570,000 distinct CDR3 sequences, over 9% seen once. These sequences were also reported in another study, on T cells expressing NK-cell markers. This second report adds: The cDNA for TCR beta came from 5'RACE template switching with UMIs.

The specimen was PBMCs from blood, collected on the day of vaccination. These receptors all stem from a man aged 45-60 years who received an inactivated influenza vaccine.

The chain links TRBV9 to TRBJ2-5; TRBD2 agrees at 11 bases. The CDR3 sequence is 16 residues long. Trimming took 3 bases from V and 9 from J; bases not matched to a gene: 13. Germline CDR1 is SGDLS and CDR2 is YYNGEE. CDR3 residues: CASSETSGMGQTAQYF. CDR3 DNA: TGTGCCAGCAGCGAGACTAGCGGGATGGGCCAGACCGCCCAGTACTTC.

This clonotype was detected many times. Here the CDR3 DNA reads TGTGCCAGCAGCCAAGGCTACACAGGGGTAAGGGGGACAGATACGCAGTATTTT. Its protein product is CASSQGYTGVRGTDTQYF. The J gene is TRBJ2-3, the V gene TRBV4-2; 7 nucleotides agree with TRBD1. CDR1 and CDR2 (germline): LGHNA, YNFKEQ. The CDR3 has 18 residues. The V segment lost 1 base and the J segment 3 bases; nucleotides outside the gene matches: 13.

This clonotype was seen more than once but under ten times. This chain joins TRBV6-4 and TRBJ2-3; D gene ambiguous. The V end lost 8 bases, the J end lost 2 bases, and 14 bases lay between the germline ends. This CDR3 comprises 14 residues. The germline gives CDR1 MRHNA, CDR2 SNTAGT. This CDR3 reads CASQVQKHTDTQYF. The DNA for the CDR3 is TGTGCCAGCCAAGTACAAAAGCACACAGATACGCAGTATTTT.

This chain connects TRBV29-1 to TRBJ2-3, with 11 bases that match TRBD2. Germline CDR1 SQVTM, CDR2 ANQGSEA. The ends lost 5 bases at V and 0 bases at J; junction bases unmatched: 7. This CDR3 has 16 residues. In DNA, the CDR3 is TGCAGCGTTCCGGGACTAGCGGACTCAAGCACAGATACGCAGTATTTT. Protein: CSVPGLADSSTDTQYF.

CDR3 residues: CASSLGTAHYGYTF. The CDR3 DNA sequence: TGTGCCAGCAGCTTAGGAACGGCCCACTATGGCTACACCTTC. The chain recombines TRBV7-9 with TRBJ1-2; no firm D call. The CDR3 totals 14 residues. Germline loops: CDR1 SEHNR, CDR2 FQNEAQ (reference sequence). The V end was cut by 1 base, the J end by 3 bases, with 9 bases between. Looking up the rest from reference TRBV7-9 and TRBJ1-2 gives the full variable domain: DTGVSQNPRHKITKRGQNVTFRCDPISEHNRLYWYRQTLGQGPEFLTYFQNEAQLEKSRLLSDRFSAERPKGSFSTLEIQRTEQGDSAMYLCASSLGTAHYGYTFGSGTRLTVV.

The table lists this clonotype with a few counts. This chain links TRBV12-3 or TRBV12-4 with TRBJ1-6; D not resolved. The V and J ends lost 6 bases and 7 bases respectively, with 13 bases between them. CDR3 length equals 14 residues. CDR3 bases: TGTGCCAGCAGCCCGGCGGGGTCGAATTCACCCCTCCACTTT. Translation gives CASSPAGSNSPLHF.

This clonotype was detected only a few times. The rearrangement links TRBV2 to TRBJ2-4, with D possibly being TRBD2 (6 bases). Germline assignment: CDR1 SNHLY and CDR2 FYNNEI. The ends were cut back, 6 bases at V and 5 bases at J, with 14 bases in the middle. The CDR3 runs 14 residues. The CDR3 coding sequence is TGTGCCAGCAGGACTAGGGACTCACAAAACATTCAGTACTTC. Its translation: CASRTRDSQNIQYF.

CDR3 coding DNA: TGTGCCAGCAGCTTACGGCCTTTGGAGTCTGGGGCCAACGTCCTGACTTTC. Translating gives CASSLRPLESGANVLTF. V is TRBV5-5 and J is TRBJ2-6; D unresolved. In germline, CDR1 is SGHKS, CDR2 YYEKEE (reference sequence). Trimming removed 2 bases at V and 1 base at J, with 13 bases between. This CDR3 contains 17 residues.

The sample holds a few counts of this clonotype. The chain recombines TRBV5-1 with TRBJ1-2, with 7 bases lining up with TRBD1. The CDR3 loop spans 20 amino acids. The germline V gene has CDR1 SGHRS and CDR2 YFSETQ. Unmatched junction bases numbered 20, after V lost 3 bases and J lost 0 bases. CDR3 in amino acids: CASSYLTGFDLARTNYGYTF. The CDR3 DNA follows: TGCGCCAGCAGCTACTTGACAGGGTTTGATCTAGCGCGGACTAACTATGGCTACACCTTC.

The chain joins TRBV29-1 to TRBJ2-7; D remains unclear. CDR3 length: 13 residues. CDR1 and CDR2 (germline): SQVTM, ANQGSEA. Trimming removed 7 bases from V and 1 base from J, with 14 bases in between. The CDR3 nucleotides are TGCAGCGGGATTCCGACCGATTCCTACGAGCAGTACTTC. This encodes CSGIPTDSYEQYF.

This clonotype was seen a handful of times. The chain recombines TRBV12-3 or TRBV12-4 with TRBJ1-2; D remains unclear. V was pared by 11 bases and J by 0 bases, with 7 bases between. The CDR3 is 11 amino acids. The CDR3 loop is CASGANYGYTF. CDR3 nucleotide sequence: TGTGCCTCTGGAGCTAACTATGGCTACACCTTC.

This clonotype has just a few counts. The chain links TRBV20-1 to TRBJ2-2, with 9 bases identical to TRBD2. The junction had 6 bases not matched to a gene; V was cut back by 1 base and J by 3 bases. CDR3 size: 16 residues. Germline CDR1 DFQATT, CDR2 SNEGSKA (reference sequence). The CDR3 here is CSARVAGGPHTGELFF. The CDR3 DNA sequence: TGCAGTGCTAGAGTTGCGGGAGGGCCGCACACCGGGGAGCTGTTTTTT.

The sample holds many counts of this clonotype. The CDR3 nucleotides read TGTGCCAGCAGTTTCAAGGGAATGACCCGGCATCAGCCCCAGCATTTT. This gives the protein CASSFKGMTRHQPQHF. V usage is TRBV12-3 or TRBV12-4 and J usage is TRBJ1-5; D ambiguous. The CDR3 consists of 16 residues. With 3 bases removed from V and 5 bases from J, the gap between germline ends came to 17 bases.

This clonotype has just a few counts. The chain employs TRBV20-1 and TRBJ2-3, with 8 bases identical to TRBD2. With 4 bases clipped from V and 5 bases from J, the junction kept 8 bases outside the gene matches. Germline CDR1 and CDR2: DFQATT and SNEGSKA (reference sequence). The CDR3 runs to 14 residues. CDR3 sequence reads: CSATRGLAGDTQYF. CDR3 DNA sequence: TGCAGTGCTACCCGCGGACTAGCTGGAGATACGCAGTATTTT.

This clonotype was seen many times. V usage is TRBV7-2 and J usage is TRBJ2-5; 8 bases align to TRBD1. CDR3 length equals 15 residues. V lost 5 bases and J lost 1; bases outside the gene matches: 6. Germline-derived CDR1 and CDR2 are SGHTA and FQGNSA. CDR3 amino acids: CASSAQTGVQETQYF. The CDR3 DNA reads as TGTGCCAGCAGCGCTCAGACAGGGGTCCAAGAGACCCAGTACTTC.

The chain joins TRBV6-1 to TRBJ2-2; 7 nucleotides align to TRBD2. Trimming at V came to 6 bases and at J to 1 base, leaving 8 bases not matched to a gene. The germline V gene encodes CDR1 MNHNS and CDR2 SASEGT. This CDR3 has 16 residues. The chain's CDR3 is CASRGWEGKNTGELFF. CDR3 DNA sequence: TGTGCCAGCAGAGGGTGGGAGGGGAAGAACACCGGGGAGCTGTTTTTT.

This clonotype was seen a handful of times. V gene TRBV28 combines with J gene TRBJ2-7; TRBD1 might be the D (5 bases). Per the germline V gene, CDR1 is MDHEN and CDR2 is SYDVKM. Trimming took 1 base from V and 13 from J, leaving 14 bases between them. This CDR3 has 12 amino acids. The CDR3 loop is CASSLFTGREYF. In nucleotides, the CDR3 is TGTGCCAGCAGTTTATTCACGGGCAGGGAATACTTC.

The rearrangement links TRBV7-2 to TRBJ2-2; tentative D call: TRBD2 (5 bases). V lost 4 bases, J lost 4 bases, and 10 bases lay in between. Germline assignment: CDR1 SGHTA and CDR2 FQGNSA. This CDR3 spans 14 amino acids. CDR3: CASSWELGTGELFF. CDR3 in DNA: TGTGCCAGCAGCTGGGAGTTGGGCACCGGGGAGCTGTTTTTT.

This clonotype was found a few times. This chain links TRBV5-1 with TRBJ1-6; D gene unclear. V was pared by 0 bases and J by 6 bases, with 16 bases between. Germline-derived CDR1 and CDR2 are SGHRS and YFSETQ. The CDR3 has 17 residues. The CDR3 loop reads CASSLAPSDMGNSPLHF. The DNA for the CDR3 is TGCGCCAGCAGCTTGGCCCCCTCAGACATGGGTAATTCACCCCTCCACTTT.

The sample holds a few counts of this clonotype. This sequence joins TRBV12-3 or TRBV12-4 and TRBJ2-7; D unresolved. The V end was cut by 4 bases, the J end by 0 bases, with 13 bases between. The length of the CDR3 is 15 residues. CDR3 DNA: TGTGCCAGCAGTTCGACGGGCCAGAGCTCCTACGAGCAGTACTTC. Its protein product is CASSSTGQSSYEQYF.

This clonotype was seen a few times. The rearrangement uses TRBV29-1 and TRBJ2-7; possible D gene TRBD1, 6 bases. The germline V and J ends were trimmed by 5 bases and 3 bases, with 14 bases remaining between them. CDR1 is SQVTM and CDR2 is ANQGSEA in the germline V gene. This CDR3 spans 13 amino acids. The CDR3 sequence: CSVWDKRDYEQYF. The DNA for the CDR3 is TGCAGCGTTTGGGACAAGAGGGACTACGAGCAGTACTTC.